The 6 T cell receptor beta chains below all came from one sample that was sequenced in a study of blood T cell repertoires in COVID-19. Produced via immunoSEQ multiplex PCR; TCRdb's table is partial and in-frame only. The sample carries roughly 300,000 clones, approximately 91% recorded once. The sample taken for sequencing was PBMCs or T cells enriched from blood (not recorded which). The source is a woman aged 40-49 years with acute COVID-19.

The genes are TRBV5-6 and TRBJ1-2; D is possibly TRBD1 (5 bases). The CDR3 runs 15 residues. The V and J ends lost 0 bases and 4 bases respectively, with 13 bases between them. The V gene's germline CDR1 is SGHDT and CDR2 YYEEEE. The CDR3 DNA reads TGTGCCAGCAGCTTGGAATCCGAGACAGCCTATGGCTACACCTTC. Amino acids: CASSLESETAYGYTF.

The chain couples TRBV21-1 to TRBJ2-3; the DNA was not compared with TRBD2, the D call given in the table. TRBV21-1 is recorded as a pseudogene. The CDR3 covers 19 residues. The CDR3 here is CASSKGGPASGRAGDTQYF. The DNA for the CDR3 is TGTGCCAGCAGCAAAGGGGGCCCGGCTAGCGGGAGGGCCGGAGATACGCAGTATTTT.

V usage is TRBV9 and J usage is TRBJ2-3; 7 nucleotides agree with TRBD1. Germline V gene sequence: CDR1 SGDLS, CDR2 YYNGEE. The J segment lost 7 bases and the V segment lost 4 bases, leaving 6 bases of the junction unmatched. This CDR3 has 13 residues. The CDR3 loop reads CASSLDRENTQYF. The CDR3 DNA reads as TGTGCCAGCAGCCTAGACAGGGAAAATACGCAGTATTTT.

This chain joins TRBV5-1 and TRBJ1-1, with TRBD1 matching 12 bases. The germline gives CDR1 SGHRS, CDR2 YFSETQ. There are 16 residues in the CDR3. V dropped 5 bases and J dropped 4; count of bases not matched to a gene: 9. CDR3 region: CASRTGTGGEGTEAFF. In DNA form, the CDR3 reads TGCGCCAGCAGAACCGGGACAGGGGGCGAGGGCACTGAAGCTTTCTTT.

V usage is TRBV28 and J usage is TRBJ2-2; TRBD2 matches at 7 bases. This CDR3 is 16 amino acids long. CDR1 is MDHEN and CDR2 is SYDVKM in the germline V gene. V dropped 8 bases and J dropped 1; count of bases not matched to a gene: 10. The CDR3 coding sequence is TGTGCCAGCTTCCCCCTCAAGCGGGGGAACACCGGGGAGCTGTTTTTT. Its translation: CASFPLKRGNTGELFF.

The V call is TRBV28, the J call TRBJ2-7; maybe TRBD1 (6 bases). Germline CDR1 reads MDHEN; CDR2 reads SYDVKM. The CDR3 covers 14 residues. Trimming left V 4 bases short and J 0 bases short, with 10 bases between. Written as DNA, the CDR3 is TGTGCCAGCAGTTGGGACACCAACTCCTACGAGCAGTACTTC. Translating gives CASSWDTNSYEQYF.